This TCR beta chain was retrieved from a study of OX40 agonist ivuxolimab in advanced cancers. Study context: At doses from 0.01 to 10 mg/kg, patients were given intravenous ivuxolimab every 2 weeks. Therapy given before enrollment (anti-PD-1, anti-PD-L1 or anti-CTLA-4) was allowed, and roughly 41% had some. General study points: Among T cells, CD8+ cells averaged more expanded clones than CD4+ cells. Partly responding patients at 0.1-3.0 mg/kg showed some of the smallest clonal expansion.

Of note for this clone: Its antigen is as yet unknown.

The assay was immunoSEQ multiplex PCR, and TCRdb's table has in-frame clones only and misses some. The data contain some 46,000 clones, 87% of them singletons. Trimming took 3 bases from V and 7 from J, leaving 10 bases between them. The CDR3 is made up of 13 amino acids. Looked up from germline, CDR1 is MGHDK and CDR2 is SYGVNS. This sample comprised CD4+ or CD8+ T cells sorted from blood, obtained in a trial of the OX40 agonist ivuxolimab. The sequence was collected from an adult with an advanced solid tumor such as melanoma, head and neck, liver or kidney cancer. This chain joins TRBV25-1 and TRBJ2-1, with D maybe TRBD2 (5 bases). The CDR3 reads CASSDWRRNEQFF. The CDR3, as DNA: TGTGCCAGCAGTGATTGGCGGAGGAATGAGCAGTTCTTC.